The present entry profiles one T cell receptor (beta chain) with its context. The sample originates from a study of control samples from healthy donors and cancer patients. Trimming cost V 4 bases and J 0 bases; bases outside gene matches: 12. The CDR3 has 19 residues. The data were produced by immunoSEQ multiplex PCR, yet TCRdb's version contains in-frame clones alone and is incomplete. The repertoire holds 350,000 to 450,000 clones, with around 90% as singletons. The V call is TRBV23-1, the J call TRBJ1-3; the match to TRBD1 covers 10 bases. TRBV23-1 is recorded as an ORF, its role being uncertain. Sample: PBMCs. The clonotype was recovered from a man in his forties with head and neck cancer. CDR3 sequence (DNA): TGCGCCAGCAGTCCCCTTCGGGTCGGACAGGGGGTCTCTGGAAACACCATATATTTT. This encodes CASSPLRVGQGVSGNTIYF.